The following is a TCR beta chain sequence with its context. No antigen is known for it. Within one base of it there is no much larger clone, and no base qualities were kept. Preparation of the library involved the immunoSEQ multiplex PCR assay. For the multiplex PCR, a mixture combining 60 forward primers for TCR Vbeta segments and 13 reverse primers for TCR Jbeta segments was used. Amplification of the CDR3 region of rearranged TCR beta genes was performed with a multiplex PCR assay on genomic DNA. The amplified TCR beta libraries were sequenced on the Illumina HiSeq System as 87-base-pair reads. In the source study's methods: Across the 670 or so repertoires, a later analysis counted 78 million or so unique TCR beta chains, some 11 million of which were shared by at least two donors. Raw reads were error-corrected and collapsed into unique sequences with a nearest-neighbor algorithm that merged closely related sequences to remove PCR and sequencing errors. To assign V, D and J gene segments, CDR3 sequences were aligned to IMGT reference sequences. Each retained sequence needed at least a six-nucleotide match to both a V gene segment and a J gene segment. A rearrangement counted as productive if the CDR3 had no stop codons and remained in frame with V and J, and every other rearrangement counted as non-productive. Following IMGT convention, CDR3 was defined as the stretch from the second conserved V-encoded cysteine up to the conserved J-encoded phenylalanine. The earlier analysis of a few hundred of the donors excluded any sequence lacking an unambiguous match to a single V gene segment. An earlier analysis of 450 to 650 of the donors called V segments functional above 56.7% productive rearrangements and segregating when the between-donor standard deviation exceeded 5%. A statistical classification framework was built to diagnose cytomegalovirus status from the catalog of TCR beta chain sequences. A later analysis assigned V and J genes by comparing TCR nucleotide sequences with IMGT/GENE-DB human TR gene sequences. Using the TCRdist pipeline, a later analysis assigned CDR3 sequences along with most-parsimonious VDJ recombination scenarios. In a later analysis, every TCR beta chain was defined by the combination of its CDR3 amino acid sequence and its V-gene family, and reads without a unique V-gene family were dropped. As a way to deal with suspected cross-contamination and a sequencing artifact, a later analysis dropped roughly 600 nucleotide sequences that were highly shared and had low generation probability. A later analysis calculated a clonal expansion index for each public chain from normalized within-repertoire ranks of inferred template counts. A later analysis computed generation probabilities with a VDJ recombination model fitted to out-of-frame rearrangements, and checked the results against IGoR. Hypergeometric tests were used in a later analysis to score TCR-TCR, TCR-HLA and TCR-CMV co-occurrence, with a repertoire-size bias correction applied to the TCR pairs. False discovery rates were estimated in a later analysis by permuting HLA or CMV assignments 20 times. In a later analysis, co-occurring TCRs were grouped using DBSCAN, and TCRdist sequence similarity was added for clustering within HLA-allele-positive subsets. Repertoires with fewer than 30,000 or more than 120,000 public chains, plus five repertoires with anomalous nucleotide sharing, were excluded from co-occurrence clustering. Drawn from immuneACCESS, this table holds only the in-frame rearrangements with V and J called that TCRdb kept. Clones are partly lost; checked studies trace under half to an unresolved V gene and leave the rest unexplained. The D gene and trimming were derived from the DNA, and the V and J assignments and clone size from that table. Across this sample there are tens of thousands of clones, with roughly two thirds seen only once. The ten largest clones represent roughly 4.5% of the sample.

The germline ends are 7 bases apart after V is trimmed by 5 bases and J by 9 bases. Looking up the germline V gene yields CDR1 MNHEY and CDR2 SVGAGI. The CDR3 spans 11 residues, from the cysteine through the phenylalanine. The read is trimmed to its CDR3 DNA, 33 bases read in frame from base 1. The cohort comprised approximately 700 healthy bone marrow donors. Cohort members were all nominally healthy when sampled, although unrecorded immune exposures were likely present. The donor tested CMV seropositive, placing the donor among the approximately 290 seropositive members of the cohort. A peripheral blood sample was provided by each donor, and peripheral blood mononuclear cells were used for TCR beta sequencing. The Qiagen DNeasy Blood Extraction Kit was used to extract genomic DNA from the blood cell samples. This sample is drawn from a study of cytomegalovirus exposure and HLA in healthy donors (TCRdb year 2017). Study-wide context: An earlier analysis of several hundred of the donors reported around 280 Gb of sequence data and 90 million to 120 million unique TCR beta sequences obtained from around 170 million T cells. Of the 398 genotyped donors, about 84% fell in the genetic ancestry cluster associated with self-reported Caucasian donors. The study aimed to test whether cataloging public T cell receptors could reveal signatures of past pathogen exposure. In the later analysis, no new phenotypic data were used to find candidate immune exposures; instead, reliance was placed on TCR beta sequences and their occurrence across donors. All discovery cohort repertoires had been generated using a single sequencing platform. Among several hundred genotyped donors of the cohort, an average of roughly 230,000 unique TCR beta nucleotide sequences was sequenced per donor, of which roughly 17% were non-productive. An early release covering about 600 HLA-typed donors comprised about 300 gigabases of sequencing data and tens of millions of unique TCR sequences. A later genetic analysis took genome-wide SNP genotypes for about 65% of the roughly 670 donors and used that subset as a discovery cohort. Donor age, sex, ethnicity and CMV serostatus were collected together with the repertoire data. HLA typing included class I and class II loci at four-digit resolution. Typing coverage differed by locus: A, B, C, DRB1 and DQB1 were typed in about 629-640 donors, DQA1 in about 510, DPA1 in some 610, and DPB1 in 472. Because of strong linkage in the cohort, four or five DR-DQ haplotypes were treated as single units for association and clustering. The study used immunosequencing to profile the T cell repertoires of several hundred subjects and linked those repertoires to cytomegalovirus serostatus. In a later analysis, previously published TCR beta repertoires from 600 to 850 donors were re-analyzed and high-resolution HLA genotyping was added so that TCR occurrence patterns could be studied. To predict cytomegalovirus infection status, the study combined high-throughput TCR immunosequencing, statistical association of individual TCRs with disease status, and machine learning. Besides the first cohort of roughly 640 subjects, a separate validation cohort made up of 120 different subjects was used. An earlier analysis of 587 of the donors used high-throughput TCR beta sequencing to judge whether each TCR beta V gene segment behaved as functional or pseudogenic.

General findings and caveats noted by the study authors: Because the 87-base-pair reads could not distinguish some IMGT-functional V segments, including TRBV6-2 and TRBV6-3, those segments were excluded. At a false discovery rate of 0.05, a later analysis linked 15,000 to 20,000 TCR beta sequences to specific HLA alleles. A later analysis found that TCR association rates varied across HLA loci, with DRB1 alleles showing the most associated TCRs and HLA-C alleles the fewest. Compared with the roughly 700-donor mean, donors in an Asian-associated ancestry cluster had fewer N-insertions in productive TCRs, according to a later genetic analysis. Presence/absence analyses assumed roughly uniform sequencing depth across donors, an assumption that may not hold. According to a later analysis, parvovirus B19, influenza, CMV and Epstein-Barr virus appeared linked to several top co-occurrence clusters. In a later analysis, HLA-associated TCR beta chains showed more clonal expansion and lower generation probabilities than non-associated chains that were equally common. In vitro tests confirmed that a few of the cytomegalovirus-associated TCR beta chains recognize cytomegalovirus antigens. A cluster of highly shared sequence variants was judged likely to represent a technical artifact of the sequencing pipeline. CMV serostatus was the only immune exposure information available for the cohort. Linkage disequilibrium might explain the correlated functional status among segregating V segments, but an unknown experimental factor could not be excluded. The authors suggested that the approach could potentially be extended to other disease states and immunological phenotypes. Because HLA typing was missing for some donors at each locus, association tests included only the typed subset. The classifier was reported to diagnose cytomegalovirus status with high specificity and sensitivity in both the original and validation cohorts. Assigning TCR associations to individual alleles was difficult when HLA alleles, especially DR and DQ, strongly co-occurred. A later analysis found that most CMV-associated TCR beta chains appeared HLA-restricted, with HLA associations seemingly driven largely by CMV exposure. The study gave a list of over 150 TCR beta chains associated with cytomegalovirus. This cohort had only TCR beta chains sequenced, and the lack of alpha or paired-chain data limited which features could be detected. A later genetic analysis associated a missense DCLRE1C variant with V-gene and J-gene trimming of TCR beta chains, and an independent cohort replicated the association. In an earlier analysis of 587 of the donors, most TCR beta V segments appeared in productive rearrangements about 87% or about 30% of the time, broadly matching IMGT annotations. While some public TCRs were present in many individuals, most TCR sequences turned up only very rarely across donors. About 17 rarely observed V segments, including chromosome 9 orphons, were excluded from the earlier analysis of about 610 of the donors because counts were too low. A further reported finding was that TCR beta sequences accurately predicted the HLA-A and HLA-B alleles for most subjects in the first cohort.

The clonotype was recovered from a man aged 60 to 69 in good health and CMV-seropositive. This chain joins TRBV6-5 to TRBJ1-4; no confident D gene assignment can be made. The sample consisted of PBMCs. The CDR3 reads CASSEAQKLFF. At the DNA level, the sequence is TGTGCCAGCAGTGAAGCCCAAAAACTGTTTTTT.